This T cell receptor beta chain was retrieved from a study of beta chain features in type 1 diabetes. The whole isolated RNA underwent reverse transcription, so sequencing captured expressed TCRB transcripts. Sequencing used immunoSEQ multiplex PCR; TCRdb keeps in-frame clones, though not all of them. The profile shows fewer than 550,000 clones, about an eighth of them singletons. This clone was counted between two and nine times. Unmatched junction bases numbered 5, after V lost 5 bases and J lost 4 bases. Germline V gene lookup returns CDR1 SEHNR and CDR2 FQNEAQ (reference sequence). The CDR3 runs 15 residues.

The V call is TRBV7-9, the J call TRBJ1-4; TRBD1 aligns across 9 bases. This TCR was recovered from a young woman in good health. The sequenced sample was naive CD4+ T cells from blood. CDR3 sequence: CASSRSGQGNEKLFF. The DNA of the CDR3 is TGTGCCAGCAGCAGATCGGGACAGGGTAATGAAAAACTGTTTTTT.